This T cell receptor beta chain was sequenced for a study of CD8 T cell repertoires and HIV-1 epitope variants. For this clone: Its cognate antigen is unknown.

Sequenced by immunoSEQ multiplex PCR; TCRdb stores in-frame clones only, minus some. The table lists 5,200 or so clones, over 65% of them singletons. There are 15 residues in the CDR3. CDR1 is SGHDT, CDR2 YYEEEE, per germline. The V gene lost 0 bases and the J gene lost 2 bases, with 12 bases spanning the gap. The chain is built from TRBV5-6 and TRBJ2-7, with D perhaps TRBD1 or TRBD2 (5 bases each). The receptor was derived from a male donor with HIV. Sequencing was performed on cultured CD8+ T cells derived from PBMCs. CDR3 protein: CASSLGGVLAYEQYF. The CDR3 nucleotides read TGTGCCAGCAGCTTGGGAGGGGTTCTAGCCTACGAGCAGTACTTC.